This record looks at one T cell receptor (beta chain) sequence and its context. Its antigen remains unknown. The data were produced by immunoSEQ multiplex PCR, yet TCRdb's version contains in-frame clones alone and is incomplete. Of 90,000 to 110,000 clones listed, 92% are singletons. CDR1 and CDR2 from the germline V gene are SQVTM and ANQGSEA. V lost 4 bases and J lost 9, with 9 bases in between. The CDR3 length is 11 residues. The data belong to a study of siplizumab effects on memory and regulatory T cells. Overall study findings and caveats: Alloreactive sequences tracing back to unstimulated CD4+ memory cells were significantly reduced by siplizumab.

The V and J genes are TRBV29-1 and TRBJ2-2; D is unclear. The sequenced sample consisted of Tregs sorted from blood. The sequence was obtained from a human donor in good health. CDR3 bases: TGCAGCGTTGGTTTTTCCAGGGAGCTGTTTTTT. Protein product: CSVGFSRELFF.